Shown below are 5 T cell receptor beta chains from a single sample sequenced in a study of cytomegalovirus exposure and HLA in healthy donors. The PCR made use of 60 Vbeta and 13 Jbeta primers. TCRdb's copy holds only in-frame clones and misses some; the assay was immunoSEQ multiplex PCR. The table shows approximately 89,000 clones, with under 75% occurring only once. The material sequenced was PBMCs. Receptors were obtained from a female donor in good health and CMV-seronegative.

The chain couples TRBV5-1 to TRBJ2-7; 9 nucleotides match TRBD2. Germline CDR1 is SGHRS and CDR2 is YFSETQ. This CDR3 comprises 15 residues. J gave up 2 bases and V 1 base, and 4 bases lay outside the gene matches. In nucleotides, the CDR3 is TGCGCCAGCAGCTTGACTAGCGGGCCCGCCTACGAGCAGTACTTC. Translating gives CASSLTSGPAYEQYF.

The chain has TRBV29-1 and TRBJ2-1, with TRBD2 identical over 7 bases. Per the germline V gene, CDR1 is SQVTM and CDR2 is ANQGSEA. The CDR3 spans 14 residues. The trim removed 6 bases at V and 3 bases at J, leaving 8 bases unmatched. For the CDR3, the DNA is TGCAGCGTACCCGGACTAGGCCGCTACAATGAGCAGTTCTTC. It codes for CSVPGLGRYNEQFF.

The count of this clone is one. The J gene is TRBJ2-3, the V gene TRBV5-1, with D tentatively TRBD2 (7 bases). This CDR3 region has 16 residues. Germline CDR1 is SGHRS and CDR2 is YFSETQ. V gave up 0 bases and J gave up 4 bases, with 15 bases separating them. CDR3 region: CASSLDLQGRADTQYF. CDR3 coding DNA: TGCGCCAGCAGCTTGGATCTGCAGGGGAGGGCAGATACGCAGTATTTT.

This clone is a singleton in its sample. An end of the junction differs from the germline gene, which may be a read error. The V gene is TRBV7-7, the J gene TRBJ2-3, with D unclear. Germline CDR1 reads SSHAT; CDR2 reads FNYEAQ (reference sequence). This CDR3 is 12 amino acids long. CDR3 bases: TGTGCTAGCAGCCAATACTCAGATACGCAGTATTTT. Translated: CASSQYSDTQYF.

This sequence joins TRBV19 and TRBJ2-7, with 8 positions matching TRBD2. Germline CDR1 is LNHDA and CDR2 is SQIVND (reference sequence). V was clipped by 6 bases and J by 0 bases; unmatched bases: 7. This CDR3 comprises 15 residues. The CDR3 region has the DNA TGTGCCAGTAGCCACTTCAGCGGGAGCTCCTACGAGCAGTACTTC. The encoded protein is CASSHFSGSSYEQYF.